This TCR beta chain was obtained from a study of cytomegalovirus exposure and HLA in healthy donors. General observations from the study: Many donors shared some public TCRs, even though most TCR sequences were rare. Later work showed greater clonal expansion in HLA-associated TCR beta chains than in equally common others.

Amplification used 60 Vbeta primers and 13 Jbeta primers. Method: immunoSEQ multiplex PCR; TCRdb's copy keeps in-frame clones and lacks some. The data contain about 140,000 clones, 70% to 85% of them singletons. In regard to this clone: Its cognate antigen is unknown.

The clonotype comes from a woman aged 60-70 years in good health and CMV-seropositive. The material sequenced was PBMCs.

Here the CDR3 reads CASSLVAAPTDTQYF. The DNA of the CDR3 is TGCGCCAGCAGCTTGGTAGCGGCACCCACAGATACGCAGTATTTT. This chain uses TRBV5-1 with TRBJ2-3; possible D gene TRBD2, 6 bases. V was pared by 0 bases and J by 2 bases, with 10 bases between. The CDR3 contains 15 residues. The V gene's germline CDR1 is SGHRS and CDR2 YFSETQ.